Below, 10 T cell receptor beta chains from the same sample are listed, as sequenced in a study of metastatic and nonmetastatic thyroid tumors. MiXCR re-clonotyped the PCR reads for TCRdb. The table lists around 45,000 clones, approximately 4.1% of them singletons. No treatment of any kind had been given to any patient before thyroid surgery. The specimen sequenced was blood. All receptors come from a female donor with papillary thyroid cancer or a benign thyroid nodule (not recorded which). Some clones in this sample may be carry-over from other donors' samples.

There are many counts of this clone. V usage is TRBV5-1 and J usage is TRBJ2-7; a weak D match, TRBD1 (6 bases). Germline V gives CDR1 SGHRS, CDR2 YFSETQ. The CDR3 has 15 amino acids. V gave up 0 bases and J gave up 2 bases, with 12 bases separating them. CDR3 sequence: CASSLGRGGAYEQYF. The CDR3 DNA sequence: TGCGCCAGCAGCTTGGGGAGAGGGGGAGCCTACGAGCAGTACTTC.

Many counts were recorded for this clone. The CDR3 region has the DNA TGTGCCAGCAGTTTAAGTTGGGCAGGAATGAACTCTGGAAACACCATATATTTT. This gives the protein CASSLSWAGMNSGNTIYF. The chain has TRBV27 and TRBJ1-3, with D uncertain. The CDR3 has 18 amino acids. The germline V and J ends were trimmed by 2 bases and 0 bases, with 17 bases remaining between them. CDR1 is MNHEY and CDR2 is SMNVEV in the germline V gene (reference sequence).

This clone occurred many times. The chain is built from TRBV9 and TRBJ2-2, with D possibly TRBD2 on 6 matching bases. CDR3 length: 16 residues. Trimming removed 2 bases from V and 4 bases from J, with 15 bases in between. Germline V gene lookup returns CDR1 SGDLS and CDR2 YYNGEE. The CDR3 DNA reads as TGTGCCAGCAGCGTCACAGCGGGTAGCCTCACCGGGGAGCTGTTTTTT. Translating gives CASSVTAGSLTGELFF.

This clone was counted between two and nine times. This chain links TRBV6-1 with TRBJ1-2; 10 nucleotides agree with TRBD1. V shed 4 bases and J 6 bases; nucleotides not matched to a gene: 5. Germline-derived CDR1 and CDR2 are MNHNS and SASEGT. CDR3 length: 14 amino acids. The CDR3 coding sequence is TGTGCCAGCAGTGCTCCGGGACAGGGGAATGGCTACACCTTC. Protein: CASSAPGQGNGYTF.

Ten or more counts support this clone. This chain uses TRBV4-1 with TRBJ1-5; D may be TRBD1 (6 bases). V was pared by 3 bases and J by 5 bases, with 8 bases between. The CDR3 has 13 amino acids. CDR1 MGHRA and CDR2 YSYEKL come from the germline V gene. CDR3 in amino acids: CASSQAGDQPQHF. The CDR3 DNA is TGCGCCAGCAGCCAGGCAGGGGATCAGCCCCAGCATTTT.

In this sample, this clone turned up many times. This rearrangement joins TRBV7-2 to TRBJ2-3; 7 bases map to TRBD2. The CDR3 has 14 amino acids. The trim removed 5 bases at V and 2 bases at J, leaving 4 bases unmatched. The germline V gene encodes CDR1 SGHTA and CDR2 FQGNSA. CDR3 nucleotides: TGTGCCAGCAGCCGAAGCGGGAACACAGATACGCAGTATTTT. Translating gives CASSRSGNTDTQYF.

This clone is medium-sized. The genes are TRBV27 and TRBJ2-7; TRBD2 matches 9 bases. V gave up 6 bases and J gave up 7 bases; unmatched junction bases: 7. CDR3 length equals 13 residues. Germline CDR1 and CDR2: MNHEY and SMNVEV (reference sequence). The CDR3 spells CASRPSGGREQYF. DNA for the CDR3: TGTGCCAGCAGACCCAGCGGGGGGCGGGAGCAGTACTTC.

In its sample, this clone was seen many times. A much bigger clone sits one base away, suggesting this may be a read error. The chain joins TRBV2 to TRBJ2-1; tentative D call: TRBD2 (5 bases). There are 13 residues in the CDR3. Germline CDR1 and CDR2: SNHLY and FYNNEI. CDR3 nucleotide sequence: TGTGCCAACAGTGAGAGGGTCCGGAATGAGCAGTTCTTC. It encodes CANSERVRNEQFF.

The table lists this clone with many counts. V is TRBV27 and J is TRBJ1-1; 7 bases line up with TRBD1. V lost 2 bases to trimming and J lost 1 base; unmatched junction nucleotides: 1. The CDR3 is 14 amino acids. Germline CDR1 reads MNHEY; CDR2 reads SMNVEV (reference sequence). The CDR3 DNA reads TGTGCCAGCAGTTTAAACAGGGGGAACACTGAAGCTTTCTTT. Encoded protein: CASSLNRGNTEAFF.

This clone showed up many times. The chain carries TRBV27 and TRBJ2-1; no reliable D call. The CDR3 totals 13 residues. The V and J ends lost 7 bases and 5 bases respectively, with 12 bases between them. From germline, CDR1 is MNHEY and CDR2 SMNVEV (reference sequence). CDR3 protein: CASTRVPNNEQFF. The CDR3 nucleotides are TGTGCCAGCACCCGGGTTCCAAACAATGAGCAGTTCTTC.